The rows below give T cell receptor beta chains drawn from one sample of a study of blood T cell repertoires in COVID-19. Sequenced by immunoSEQ multiplex PCR; TCRdb stores in-frame clones only, minus some. The data show roughly 200,000 clones, around 86% seen once. Sequencing used peripheral blood. The receptors originated from a woman aged 30 to 39 with active or convalescent COVID-19. Both conserved end residues are part of each CDR3. Fields, in order: D gene, V gene, clone size, J gene, CDR3 DNA, CDR3 protein. D genes are given only for firm matches. Clone size, where shown, is once, few, many, or a class for clones that have expanded.

d_call: NA
v_call: TRBV5-1
clone_size: NA
j_call: TRBJ2-3
cdr3_nt: TGCGCCAGCAGCTTTCACAGGGGAGGAGAGGGGCCAGATACGCAGTATTTT
cdr3_aa: CASSFHRGGEGPDTQYF

d_call: NA
v_call: TRBV21-1
clone_size: once
j_call: TRBJ1-5
cdr3_nt: TGTGCCAGCAGCACCTCCGGGACAGGGGCCAATCAGCCCCAGCATTTT
cdr3_aa: CASSTSGTGANQPQHF

d_call: NA
v_call: TRBV10-1
clone_size: NA
j_call: TRBJ1-2
cdr3_nt: TGCGCCAGCAGTGCGCAGGGTGGCGGTGGCTACACCTTC
cdr3_aa: CASSAQGGGGYTF

d_call: NA
v_call: TRBV2
clone_size: once
j_call: TRBJ1-1
cdr3_nt: TGTGCCAGCACCCGAGAGGGAAACACTGAAGCTTTCTTT
cdr3_aa: CASTREGNTEAFF

d_call: TRBD2
v_call: TRBV28
clone_size: NA
j_call: TRBJ2-7
cdr3_nt: TGTGCCAGCAGATCGGACAGAGGGACTAGCGGGAGACACGAGCAGTACTTC
cdr3_aa: CASRSDRGTSGRHEQYF

d_call: TRBD2
v_call: TRBV19
clone_size: once
j_call: TRBJ2-5
cdr3_nt: TGTGCCAGTAGTTTGGGACTAGCGGGAGGCCGCGGGGTACGGGAGACCCAGTACTTC
cdr3_aa: CASSLGLAGGRGVRETQYF

d_call: TRBD1
v_call: TRBV18
clone_size: NA
j_call: TRBJ1-1
cdr3_nt: TGTGCCAGCTCCCCGGGACAGGTCGGCACTGAAGCTTTCTTT
cdr3_aa: CASSPGQVGTEAFF

d_call: TRBD2
v_call: TRBV6-5
clone_size: NA
j_call: TRBJ2-2
cdr3_nt: TGTGCCAGCACCAGGACTAGCTACACCGGGGAGCTGTTTTTT
cdr3_aa: CASTRTSYTGELFF

d_call: TRBD1
v_call: TRBV5-4
clone_size: few
j_call: TRBJ1-1
cdr3_nt: TGTGCCAGCAGCTCCTGGGACAGGCGGACTGAAGCTTTCTTT
cdr3_aa: CASSSWDRRTEAFF

d_call: TRBD1
v_call: TRBV5-1
clone_size: NA
j_call: TRBJ2-7
cdr3_nt: TGCGCCAGCAGCCCCAGACAGGGGACTGCCTACGAGCAGTACTTC
cdr3_aa: CASSPRQGTAYEQYF

d_call: TRBD1
v_call: TRBV14
clone_size: NA
j_call: TRBJ1-1
cdr3_nt: TGTGCCAGCAGCCAGATTTGGACAGGGATGCTGAACACTGAAGCTTTCTTT
cdr3_aa: CASSQIWTGMLNTEAFF

d_call: TRBD1
v_call: TRBV5-1
clone_size: NA
j_call: TRBJ1-2
cdr3_nt: TGCGCCAGCAGCTTGGAGGGGGCAGGGACCTATGGCTACACCTTC
cdr3_aa: CASSLEGAGTYGYTF

d_call: TRBD1
v_call: TRBV6-5
clone_size: NA
j_call: TRBJ2-7
cdr3_nt: TGTGCCAGCAGTTCCCGCCGGGACAGCTACGAGCAGTACTTC
cdr3_aa: CASSSRRDSYEQYF

d_call: NA
v_call: TRBV5-1
clone_size: NA
j_call: TRBJ2-1
cdr3_nt: TGCGCCAGCAGCTTGGAGGCGGGATCCTACAATGAGCAGTTCTTC
cdr3_aa: CASSLEAGSYNEQFF

d_call: TRBD2
v_call: TRBV28
clone_size: NA
j_call: TRBJ2-4
cdr3_nt: TGTGCCAGCAGCCCCCTCGGGGCGGGAGAGTCGAAAAACATTCAGTACTTC
cdr3_aa: CASSPLGAGESKNIQYF

d_call: NA
v_call: TRBV27
clone_size: NA
j_call: TRBJ1-1
cdr3_nt: TGTGCCAGCCTTGGCGGGGAAAGCTACACTGAAGCTTTCTTT
cdr3_aa: CASLGGESYTEAFF

d_call: TRBD1
v_call: TRBV5-1
clone_size: few
j_call: TRBJ2-3
cdr3_nt: TGCGCCAGCAGCTCACAACAGGGGCGTTCGCAGTATTTT
cdr3_aa: CASSSQQGRSQYF

d_call: NA
v_call: TRBV11-2
clone_size: NA
j_call: TRBJ1-1
cdr3_nt: TGTGCCAGCAGCCCATACCCGGATCAGGGGCGCACTGAAGCTTTCTTT
cdr3_aa: CASSPYPDQGRTEAFF

d_call: NA
v_call: TRBV19
clone_size: NA
j_call: TRBJ1-1
cdr3_nt: TGTGCCGCCGTCTCGGGACAAGCGGCTTTCTTT
cdr3_aa: CAAVSGQAAFF

d_call: TRBD2
v_call: TRBV27
clone_size: once
j_call: TRBJ2-7
cdr3_nt: TGTGCCAGCAGTTTATGGCTAGCGGGTGGCGAGCAGTACTTC
cdr3_aa: CASSLWLAGGEQYF

d_call: NA
v_call: TRBV19
clone_size: NA
j_call: TRBJ2-2
cdr3_nt: TGTGCCAGTAGTCTCATCTACGGGACTGTCGGGGAGCTGTTTTTT
cdr3_aa: CASSLIYGTVGELFF

d_call: NA
v_call: TRBV5-6
clone_size: NA
j_call: TRBJ2-7
cdr3_nt: TGTGCCAGCAGTCGGGACATAGCCTACGAGCAGTACTTC
cdr3_aa: CASSRDIAYEQYF

d_call: NA
v_call: TRBV28
clone_size: NA
j_call: TRBJ1-5
cdr3_nt: TGTGCCAGCAGTTCCCCGGGGGGCCAGCCCCAGCATTTT
cdr3_aa: CASSSPGGQPQHF

d_call: TRBD1
v_call: TRBV6-6
clone_size: NA
j_call: TRBJ1-1
cdr3_nt: TGTGCCAGCCGGGACAGACAAACTGAAGCTTTCTTT
cdr3_aa: CASRDRQTEAFF

d_call: NA
v_call: TRBV5-4
clone_size: NA
j_call: TRBJ2-5
cdr3_nt: TGTGCCAGCAGGGAGGGACAGTCCTTCCAAGAGACCCAGTACTTC
cdr3_aa: CASREGQSFQETQYF

d_call: TRBD1
v_call: TRBV5-4
clone_size: NA
j_call: TRBJ1-2
cdr3_nt: TGTGCCAGCAGCCCCGTAGACAGGGCTAACTATGGCTACACCTTC
cdr3_aa: CASSPVDRANYGYTF

d_call: TRBD1
v_call: TRBV18
clone_size: NA
j_call: TRBJ1-2
cdr3_nt: TGTGCCAGCTCAACCGGGACAGGGAGTGGCTACACCTTC
cdr3_aa: CASSTGTGSGYTF

d_call: TRBD1
v_call: TRBV11-2
clone_size: NA
j_call: TRBJ2-7
cdr3_nt: TGTGCCAGCAGCCCCGGGGACAGAAATTACGAGCAGTACTTC
cdr3_aa: CASSPGDRNYEQYF

d_call: TRBD1
v_call: TRBV28
clone_size: NA
j_call: TRBJ2-4
cdr3_nt: TGTGCCAGCTCAAACGCCCTAATTGGGACAGGGGGAAACATTCAGTACTTC
cdr3_aa: CASSNALIGTGGNIQYF

d_call: NA
v_call: TRBV28
clone_size: NA
j_call: TRBJ1-1
cdr3_nt: TGTGCCAGCAGTTTGCAGGGTGACGGTGAAGCTTTCTTT
cdr3_aa: CASSLQGDGEAFF

d_call: NA
v_call: TRBV19
clone_size: NA
j_call: TRBJ1-5
cdr3_nt: TGTGCCAGTAGTATAGGGGCCGCCTCTTATAGCAATCAGCCCCAGCATTTT
cdr3_aa: CASSIGAASYSNQPQHF

d_call: TRBD1
v_call: TRBV5-1
clone_size: NA
j_call: TRBJ2-1
cdr3_nt: TGCGCCAGCAGAAGTACGGGACAGTCCTACAATGAGCAGTTCTTC
cdr3_aa: CASRSTGQSYNEQFF